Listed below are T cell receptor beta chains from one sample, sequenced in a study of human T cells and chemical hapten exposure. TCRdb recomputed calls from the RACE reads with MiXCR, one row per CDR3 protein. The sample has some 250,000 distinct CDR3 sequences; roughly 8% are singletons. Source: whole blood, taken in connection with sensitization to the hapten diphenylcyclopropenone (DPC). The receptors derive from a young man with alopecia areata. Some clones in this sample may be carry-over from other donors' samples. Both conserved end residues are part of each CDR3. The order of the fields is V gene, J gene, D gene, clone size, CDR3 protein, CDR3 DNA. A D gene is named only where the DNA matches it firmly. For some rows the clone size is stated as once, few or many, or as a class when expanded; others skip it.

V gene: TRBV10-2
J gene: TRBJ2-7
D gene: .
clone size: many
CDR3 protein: CASSGTTGLGYF
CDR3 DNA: TGCGCCAGCAGTGGAACGACGGGCCTCGGGTACTTC

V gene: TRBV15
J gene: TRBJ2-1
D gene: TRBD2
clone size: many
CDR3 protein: CATSGTTSGGPSSYNEQFF
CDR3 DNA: TGTGCCACCAGCGGAACTACTAGCGGGGGGCCGAGCTCCTACAATGAGCAGTTCTTC

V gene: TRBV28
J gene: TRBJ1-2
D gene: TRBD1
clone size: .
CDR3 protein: CASSLPPGQEKGYTF
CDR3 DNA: TGTGCCAGCAGTCTACCCCCGGGACAGGAAAAAGGCTACACCTTC

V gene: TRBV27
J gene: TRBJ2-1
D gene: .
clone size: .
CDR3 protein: CASTRGVGVNEQFF
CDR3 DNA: TGTGCCAGCACTAGGGGCGTGGGCGTTAATGAGCAGTTCTTC

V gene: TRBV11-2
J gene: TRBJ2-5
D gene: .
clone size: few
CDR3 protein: CASSLVPGGASQETQYF
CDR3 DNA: TGTGCCAGCAGCTTAGTTCCGGGGGGCGCTAGCCAAGAGACCCAGTACTTC

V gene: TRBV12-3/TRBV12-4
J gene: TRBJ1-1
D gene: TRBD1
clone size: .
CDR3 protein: CASSKGAGVLSEAFF
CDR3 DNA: TGTGCCAGCAGTAAGGGGGCCGGAGTCTTGTCTGAAGCTTTCTTT

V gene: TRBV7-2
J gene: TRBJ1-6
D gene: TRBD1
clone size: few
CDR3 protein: CASSSGGLGNSPLHF
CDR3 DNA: TGTGCCAGCAGCTCAGGGGGCTTGGGCAATTCACCCCTCCACTTT

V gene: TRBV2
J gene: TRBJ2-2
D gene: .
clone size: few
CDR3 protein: CASIETATNTGELFF
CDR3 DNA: TGTGCCAGCATTGAGACAGCTACAAACACCGGGGAGCTGTTTTTT

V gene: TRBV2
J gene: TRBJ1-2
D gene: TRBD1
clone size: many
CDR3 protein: CASITTGLRGANYGYTF
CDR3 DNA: TGTGCCAGCATCACGACAGGGTTAAGAGGAGCTAACTATGGCTACACCTTC

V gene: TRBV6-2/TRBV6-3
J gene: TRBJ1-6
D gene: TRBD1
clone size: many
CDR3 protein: CASKPGTASPLHF
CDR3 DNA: TGTGCCAGCAAGCCCGGGACAGCATCACCCCTCCACTTT

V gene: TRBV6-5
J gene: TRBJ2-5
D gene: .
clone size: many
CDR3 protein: CASSYSGKLQETQYF
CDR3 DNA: TGTGCCAGCAGTTACTCCGGAAAACTCCAAGAGACCCAGTACTTC

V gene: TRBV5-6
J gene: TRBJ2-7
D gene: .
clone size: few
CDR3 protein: CASSSRPYEQYF
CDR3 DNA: TGTGCCAGCAGCTCCCGCCCCTACGAGCAGTACTTC

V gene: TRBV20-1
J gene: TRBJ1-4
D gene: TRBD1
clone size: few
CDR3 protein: CSAVQGATNEKLFF
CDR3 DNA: TGCAGTGCGGTACAGGGGGCAACTAATGAAAAACTGTTTTTT

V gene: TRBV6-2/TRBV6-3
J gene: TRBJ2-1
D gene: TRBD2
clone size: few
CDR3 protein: CASRPTSGGAEQFF
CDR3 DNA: TGTGCCAGCAGACCGACTAGCGGGGGGGCTGAGCAGTTCTTC

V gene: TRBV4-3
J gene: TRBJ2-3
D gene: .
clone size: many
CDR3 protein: CASSQDLGTRRDTQYF
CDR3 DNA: TGCGCCAGCAGCCAAGATCTGGGGACTCGCCGGGATACGCAGTATTTT

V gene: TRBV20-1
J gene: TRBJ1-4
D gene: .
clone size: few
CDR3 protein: CSAIRTANEKLFF
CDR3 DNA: TGCAGTGCTATAAGGACAGCTAATGAAAAACTGTTTTTT

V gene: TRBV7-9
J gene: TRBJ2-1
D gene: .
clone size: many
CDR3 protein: CASSLEGGPFEQFF
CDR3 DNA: TGTGCCAGCAGCTTAGAGGGGGGGCCCTTTGAGCAGTTCTTC

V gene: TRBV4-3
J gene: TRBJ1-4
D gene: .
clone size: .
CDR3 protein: CASSQLGEKLFF
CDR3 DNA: TGCGCCAGCAGCCAACTTGGGGAGAAACTGTTTTTT

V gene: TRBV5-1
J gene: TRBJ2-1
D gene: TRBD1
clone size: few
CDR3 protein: CASSLDTTGGNEQFF
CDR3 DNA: TGCGCCAGCAGCTTGGATACTACAGGGGGCAATGAGCAGTTCTTC

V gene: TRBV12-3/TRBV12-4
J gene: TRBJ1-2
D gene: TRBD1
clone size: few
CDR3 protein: CASGTGWRSGYTF
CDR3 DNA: TGTGCCAGCGGGACAGGGTGGCGATCTGGCTACACCTTC

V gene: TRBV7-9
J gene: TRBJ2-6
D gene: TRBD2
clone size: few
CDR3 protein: CASSLAGSGASSGANVLTF
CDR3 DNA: TGTGCCAGCAGCTTAGCGGGGAGCGGGGCCTCCTCTGGGGCCAACGTCCTGACTTTC

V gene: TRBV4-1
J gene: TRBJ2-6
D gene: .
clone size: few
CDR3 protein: CASSQAQVRGANVLTF
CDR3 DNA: TGCGCCAGCAGCCAAGCCCAGGTCCGGGGGGCCAACGTCCTGACTTTC

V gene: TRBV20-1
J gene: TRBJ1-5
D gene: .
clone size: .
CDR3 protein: CSARGEALEPQHF
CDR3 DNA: TGCAGTGCTAGAGGGGAGGCCTTGGAGCCCCAGCATTTT

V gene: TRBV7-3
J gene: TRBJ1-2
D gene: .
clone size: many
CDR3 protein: CASSLSRDYGYTF
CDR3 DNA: TGTGCCAGCAGCCTCTCCAGGGACTATGGCTACACCTTC

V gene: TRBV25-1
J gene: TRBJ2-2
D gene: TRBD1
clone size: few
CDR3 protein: CASSERGTGDTGELFF
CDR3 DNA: TGTGCCAGCAGTGAAAGGGGGACAGGGGACACCGGGGAGCTGTTTTTT

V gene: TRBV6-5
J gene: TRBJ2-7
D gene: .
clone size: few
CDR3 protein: CASSPAGSAAYEQYF
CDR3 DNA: TGTGCCAGCAGTCCAGCAGGCTCCGCAGCCTACGAGCAGTACTTC

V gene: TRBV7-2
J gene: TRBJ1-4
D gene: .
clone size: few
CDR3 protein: CASSLNAGDEKLFF
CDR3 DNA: TGTGCCAGCAGCTTAAATGCCGGGGATGAAAAACTGTTTTTT

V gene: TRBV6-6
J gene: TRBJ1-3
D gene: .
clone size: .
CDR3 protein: CASSYSQGTGNTIYF
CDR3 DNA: TGTGCCAGCAGTTACTCTCAGGGGACAGGAAACACCATATATTTT

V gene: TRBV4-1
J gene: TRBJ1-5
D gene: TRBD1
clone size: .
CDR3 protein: CASGGQGKGQPQHF
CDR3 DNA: TGCGCCAGCGGGGGACAGGGGAAGGGTCAGCCCCAGCATTTT

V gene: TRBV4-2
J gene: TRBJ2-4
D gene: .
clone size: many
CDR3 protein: CASSQERRDTQNIQYF
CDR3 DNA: TGTGCCAGCAGCCAAGAAAGGAGAGACACTCAAAACATTCAGTACTTC

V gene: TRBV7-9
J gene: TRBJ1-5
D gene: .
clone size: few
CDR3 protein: CASSLLGSQPQHF
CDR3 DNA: TGTGCCAGCAGCTTATTAGGGAGTCAGCCCCAGCATTTT

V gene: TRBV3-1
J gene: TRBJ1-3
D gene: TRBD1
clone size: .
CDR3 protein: CASRTGGSGNTIYF
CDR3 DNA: TGTGCCAGCAGGACAGGGGGATCTGGAAACACCATATATTTT

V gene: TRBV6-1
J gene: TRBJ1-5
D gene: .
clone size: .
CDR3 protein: CASSDMGRGQPQHF
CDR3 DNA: TGTGCCAGCAGTGACATGGGTCGAGGACAGCCCCAGCATTTT

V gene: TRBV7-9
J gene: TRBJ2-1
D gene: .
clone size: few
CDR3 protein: CASSLVLRHLSYNEQFF
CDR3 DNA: TGTGCCAGCAGCTTAGTGTTGCGGCATCTCTCCTACAATGAGCAGTTCTTC

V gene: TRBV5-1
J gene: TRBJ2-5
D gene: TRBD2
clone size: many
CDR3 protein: CASSSSGGLQETQYF
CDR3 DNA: TGCGCCAGCAGCAGTAGCGGGGGCCTCCAAGAGACCCAGTACTTC

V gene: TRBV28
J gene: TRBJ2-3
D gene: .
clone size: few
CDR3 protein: CASSSAGITDTQYF
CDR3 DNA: TGTGCCAGCAGTTCGGCAGGGATAACAGATACGCAGTATTTT

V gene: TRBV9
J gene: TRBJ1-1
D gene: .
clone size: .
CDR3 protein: CASSVAGNRVMNTEAFF
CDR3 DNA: TGTGCCAGCAGCGTAGCTGGTAACAGGGTAATGAACACTGAAGCTTTCTTT

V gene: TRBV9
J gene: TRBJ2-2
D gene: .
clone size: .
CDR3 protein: CASPNRGELFF
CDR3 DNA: TGTGCCAGCCCGAATCGCGGGGAGCTGTTTTTT

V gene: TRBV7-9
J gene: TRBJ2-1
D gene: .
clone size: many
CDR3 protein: CASSLRPSRGSYNEQFF
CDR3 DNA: TGTGCCAGCAGCTTACGTCCGTCTCGGGGCTCCTACAATGAGCAGTTCTTC

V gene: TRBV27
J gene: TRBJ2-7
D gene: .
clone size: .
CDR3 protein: CASSLWGNGEQYF
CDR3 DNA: TGTGCCAGCAGTTTATGGGGGAACGGCGAGCAGTACTTC

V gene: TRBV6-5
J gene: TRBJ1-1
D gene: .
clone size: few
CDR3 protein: CASSYSRWRNTEAFF
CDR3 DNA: TGTGCCAGCAGTTACTCACGGTGGAGGAACACTGAAGCTTTCTTT

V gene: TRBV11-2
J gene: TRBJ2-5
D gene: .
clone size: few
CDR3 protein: CASSLEVGASETQYF
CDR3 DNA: TGTGCCAGCAGCTTAGAGGTTGGGGCTAGCGAGACCCAGTACTTC

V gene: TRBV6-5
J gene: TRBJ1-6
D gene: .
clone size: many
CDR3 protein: CASNRDASAKNSPLHF
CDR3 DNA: TGTGCCAGCAACCGGGACGCCTCCGCGAAAAATTCACCCCTCCACTTT